The T cell receptor beta chain under discussion was sequenced for a study of T cells in Graves' hyperthyroidism and ophthalmopathy (dated by TCRdb to about 2019). Regarding the research as a whole: Peripheral blood samples were taken at initial diagnosis, before any treatment was given. A discovery cohort of about 100 patients, about 43 with Graves' ophthalmopathy and about 58 with stable Graves' hyperthyroidism, was used to find distinguishing TCR V-J signatures. Prospective prediction of ophthalmopathy was tested in an independent validation cohort consisting of about 19 hyperthyroidism patients and approximately 16 patients who later progressed to ophthalmopathy. For training and testing, the 80 to 100 patients in the discovery cohort were randomly divided in a 7:3 ratio. In more than 5 Graves' hyperthyroidism patients, the study also compared T-cell repertoires from thyroid tissue with T-cell repertoires from blood. After blood sampling, hyperthyroidism patients were treated with methimazole at a starting dose of 30 mg daily, and ophthalmopathy patients were treated with high-dose intravenous methylprednisolone. The paper describes TCR Vbeta CDR3 sequencing of 135 peripheral blood samples, made up of under 50 ophthalmopathy patients, some 80 hyperthyroidism patients and 17 progressor patients.

This clonotype was observed once. It has no known antigen specificity. No qualities accompany the bases; no much larger clone lies one base away. Evidence from a single read is weak. A patient counted as having stable Graves' hyperthyroidism if no progression to ophthalmopathy occurred over 18 months of follow-up. Hyperthyroidism patients were newly diagnosed, with disease duration under 2 months, and aged 18 to 65 years. Patients with uncontrolled infections, other autoimmune diseases, pregnancy or lactation were excluded. Diagnoses relied on clinical symptoms, serum thyroxine and TRAb, thyroid ultrasound and orbital computed tomography. Ficoll-Paque density gradient centrifugation was used to isolate PBMCs from around 10 ml of fresh peripheral blood. Total RNA was extracted using Trizol reagent, and RNA quality was assessed on an Agilent 2100 Bioanalyzer. TCR beta CDR3 regions were amplified from RNA transcripts. The TCR CDR3 was subjected to a first round of RT-PCR using the HTBI primer set and the Qiagen OneStep RT-PCR kit. Libraries were constructed in a second round of multiplex PCR, after which size selection and purification were performed. The libraries were sequenced on an Illumina HiSeq2000 using paired-end 100 bp reads. In the paper's pipeline: SOAPnuke was used to process the raw data, throwing out any read that contained adapters or uncalled bases, had a mean Phred below 15, or lacked an exact constant-primer or identifier match. COPE v1.2.5 was used to merge the high-quality paired reads, and each unique nucleotide sequence was defined as a clonotype. MiTCR v1.1 was used to align clonotypes to the IMGT TRBV, TRBD and TRBJ reference segments. The analysis was restricted to V-J combinations with a frequency above 0.0001, which together covered 99% to 99.2% of the repertoires. The TCS score was defined as F50 (clonal expansion) divided by E x V (chaos), with BLOSUM62-based TCRdist calculated between CDR3 peptides within each V-J. Welch's t-statistics and random forest reduced 500 to 650 V-J features to 10 to 15, which were used in a naive Bayes classifier (R e1071). Thyroid-blood repertoire similarity was quantified with the Morisita-Horn index. TCRdb reanalyzed the raw reads on its own, using fastp at Q25 for trimming and MiXCR for clone calling, and kept in-frame beta chains. All rows with the same CDR3 protein become a single entry with the most common DNA and genes. It is TCRdb's table, rather than the study itself, that gives the V and J calls and clone size. A total of hundreds of thousands of distinct CDR3 sequences appear in this sample, 38% of them only once. The ten top clones hold approximately 8.7% of the sample.

The paper as a whole reports these results and caveats: Sample size was not statistically predetermined, and investigators were not blinded to group allocation. In validation, the model predicted progression to ophthalmopathy a median of roughly 6.1 months before onset, with roughly 68% sensitivity and about 72% specificity. A model built on a 13 V-J signature distinguished ophthalmopathy from stable hyperthyroidism, reaching approximately 89% sensitivity and approximately 81% specificity in cross-validation and 80%/75% in testing. Blood samples also contained most of the expanded thyroid clonotypes (frequency above 0.001), which suggests that blood repertoires may reflect thyroid immune responses.

A distance of 11 bases separates the germline ends of V and J, which lose 3 bases and 0 bases respectively. Reading the germline V gene gives CDR1 SNHLY and CDR2 FYNNEI. The CDR3 runs 15 residues from the cysteine to the phenylalanine. The DNA shown is the 45-base CDR3, in frame from base 1. This clonotype was sampled from a man younger than 35 with Graves' hyperthyroidism. Sequencing input: blood. Here the chain combines TRBV2 and TRBJ2-5, with the D segment possibly TRBD1 or TRBD2, each aligning over 5 bases. The CDR3 region: CASSEAGTNQETQYF. The DNA is as follows: TGTGCCAGCAGTGAGGCCGGGACGAACCAAGAGACCCAGTACTTC.